One and the same sample provided the 19 T cell receptor beta chains below, sequenced in a study of naive and memory T cell subsets. An equimolar mix of two oligonucleotides served as the beta constant-region primer for TRBC1 and TRBC2. From the UMI-ligation and nested PCR reads, TCRdb called clonotypes with MiXCR, one entry per CDR3 protein. Here the sample spans 21,000 or so distinct CDR3 sequences, around 10% being singletons. The material sequenced was central memory CD8+ T cells from blood. The receptors shown here come from a human donor in good health.

This clonotype was counted ten times or more. CDR3 sequence reads: CATSSDQTYSPLHF. The CDR3 DNA reads TGTGCCACCAGCAGCGACCAGACATATTCACCCCTCCACTTT. The chain combines TRBV15 with TRBJ1-6; D ambiguous. This CDR3 comprises 14 residues. Deletions cut 3 bases from V and 8 bases from J, with 11 bases between. Germline values: CDR1 LNHNV, CDR2 YYDKDF (reference sequence).

The table lists this clonotype with a few counts. The V gene is TRBV12-3 or TRBV12-4, the J gene TRBJ2-2; 9 positions match TRBD1. The CDR3 has 16 residues. J lost 2 bases, V lost 10 bases, and 11 bases had no gene match. In nucleotides, the CDR3 is TGTGCCATTCCCGATCCGGACAGGGGAAACACCGGGGAGCTGTTTTTT. This gives the protein CAIPDPDRGNTGELFF.

This clonotype was detected ten times or more. CDR3 DNA: TGTGCCAGCAGCCTGGCGGGGCATCAAGGATACGAGCAGTACTTC. Its translation is CASSLAGHQGYEQYF. The chain joins TRBV11-2 to TRBJ2-7, with a weak D call TRBD2 (6 bases). Trimming left V 5 bases short and J 4 bases short, with 18 bases between. This CDR3 region has 15 residues. CDR1 is SGHAT and CDR2 is FQNNGV in the germline V gene.

The V and J genes are TRBV7-8 and TRBJ1-1; TRBD1 agrees at 8 bases. Germline values: CDR1 SGHVS, CDR2 FQNEAQ. V gave up 7 bases and J gave up 7 bases; unmatched junction bases: 5. The CDR3 is 12 residues long. DNA for the CDR3: TGTGCCAGCACAGGGGGCGCGGGTGAAGCTTTCTTT. This codes for CASTGGAGEAFF.

By sample fraction, this clonotype is medium-sized. The rearrangement links TRBV10-1 to TRBJ1-1, with 8 bases matching TRBD1. J lost 10 bases, V lost 6 bases, and 10 bases had no gene match. Germline lookup yields CDR1 WNHNN and CDR2 SYGVQD (reference sequence). The CDR3 length is 13 residues. The CDR3 nucleotides read TGCGCCAGCAGGGACAGACAGGGGAGCGCAGCTTTCTTT. Translating gives CASRDRQGSAAFF.

This clonotype has a count of ten or more. The chain links TRBV9 to TRBJ2-3; 7 positions match TRBD2. This CDR3 comprises 15 residues. Trimming took 10 bases from V and 0 from J; bases not matched to a gene: 11. Germline-derived CDR1 and CDR2 are SGDLS and YYNGEE. For the CDR3, the DNA is TGTGCCTCAGCGACGCTAGCGGAAAGCACAGATACGCAGTATTTT. Translated, it gives CASATLAESTDTQYF.

The chain recombines TRBV7-9 with TRBJ2-2; no clear D gene. This CDR3 contains 14 residues. Germline values: CDR1 SEHNR, CDR2 FQNEAQ (reference sequence). The V and J ends lost 4 bases and 5 bases respectively, with 11 bases between them. Here the CDR3 DNA reads TGTGCCAGCAGCTCGGAACGTTGGACCGGGGAGCTGTTTTTT. Its translation is CASSSERWTGELFF.

The chain uses TRBV9 and TRBJ1-2; D is undetermined. This CDR3 spans 18 amino acids. CDR1 is SGDLS, CDR2 YYNGEE, per germline. V gave up 4 bases and J gave up 0 bases, with 22 bases separating them. CDR3 sequence reads: CASSHHYRESSSNYGYTF. Written as DNA, the CDR3 is TGTGCCAGCAGCCACCATTACCGGGAGAGCTCTTCTAACTATGGCTACACCTTC.

The chain couples TRBV29-1 to TRBJ2-1; 8 nucleotides align to TRBD2. The germline CDR1 and CDR2 sequences are SQVTM and ANQGSEA. The V segment lost 1 base and the J segment 10 bases; nucleotides outside the gene matches: 6. The CDR3 spans 13 residues. The CDR3 region is CSVEGGLVREQFF. The CDR3 nucleotides read TGCAGCGTTGAAGGGGGACTAGTGAGGGAGCAGTTCTTC.

Sample share makes this clonotype medium-sized. The chain joins TRBV4-1 to TRBJ2-3; D ambiguous. Germline V gene data show CDR1 as MGHRA and CDR2 as YSYEKL. V dropped 2 bases and J dropped 1 base, with 7 bases sitting between them. This CDR3 contains 14 residues. The CDR3 sequence: CASSQPAGTDTQYF. The CDR3, as DNA: TGCGCCAGCAGCCAACCGGCGGGCACAGATACGCAGTATTTT.

This clonotype was counted ten times or more. CDR3 amino acids: CSARQWSSPLHF. The CDR3 coding sequence is TGCAGTGCTAGGCAATGGAGTTCACCCCTCCACTTT. This chain connects TRBV20-1 to TRBJ1-6; D uncertain. This CDR3 is 12 amino acids long. Trimming shortened V by 3 bases and J by 9 bases, and 9 bases separated the two germline ends. Germline CDR1 and CDR2: DFQATT and SNEGSKA (reference sequence).

This clonotype was counted at least ten times. The chain combines TRBV20-1 with TRBJ1-6; D not resolved. CDR1 DFQATT and CDR2 SNEGSKA come from the germline V gene (reference sequence). This CDR3 has 17 amino acids. V was trimmed by 6 bases and J by 0 bases, leaving 18 bases between them. CDR3 nucleotide sequence: TGCAGTGCCCGGAACAGAGGCCAAAGCTCCTATAATTCACCCCTCCACTTT. Residues: CSARNRGQSSYNSPLHF.

Many counts were recorded for this clonotype. The J gene is TRBJ2-1, the V gene TRBV7-6; TRBD2 matches 10 bases. The CDR3 contains 15 residues. Trimming cost V 1 base and J 6 bases; bases outside gene matches: 3. Germline V gene data show CDR1 as SGHVS and CDR2 as FNYEAQ. DNA for the CDR3: TGTGCCAGCAGCTTAGGAGCGGGAGGGGGCAATGAGCAGTTCTTC. It is translated as CASSLGAGGGNEQFF.

The CDR3 nucleotides are TGTGCCAGCAGCTTACGTAATGAGCAGTTCTTC. It is translated as CASSLRNEQFF. The chain is built from TRBV13 and TRBJ2-1, with D unclear. The CDR3 spans 11 residues. V was pared by 2 bases and J by 7 bases, with 3 bases between. CDR1 is PRHDT and CDR2 is FYEKMQ in the germline V gene (reference sequence).

This clonotype was detected a few times. J is TRBJ2-5 and V is TRBV9; either TRBD1 or TRBD2 may supply D (5 bases each). Germline V gene data show CDR1 as SGDLS and CDR2 as YYNGEE. The V end was cut by 3 bases, the J end by 4 bases, with 13 bases between. The CDR3 covers 14 residues. CDR3 sequence: CASSGDGLRETQYF. The CDR3 region has the DNA TGTGCCAGCAGCGGGGACGGGTTACGAGAGACCCAGTACTTC.

The sample holds many counts of this clonotype. V usage is TRBV7-6 and J usage is TRBJ2-2; D unresolved. Germline V gene sequence: CDR1 SGHVS, CDR2 FNYEAQ. V lost 6 bases, J lost 1 base, and 6 bases lay in between. The CDR3 sequence is 13 residues long. CDR3 loop: CASRNRNTGELFF. Here the CDR3 DNA reads TGTGCCAGCAGAAACAGGAACACCGGGGAGCTGTTTTTT.

This clonotype was detected many times. The chain employs TRBV15 and TRBJ1-3, with 8 nucleotides matching TRBD1. Germline CDR1 LNHNV, CDR2 YYDKDF (reference sequence). V was clipped by 4 bases and J by 0 bases; unmatched bases: 2. The CDR3 loop spans 15 amino acids. CDR3 residues: CATSNRGSSGNTIYF. In DNA, the CDR3 is TGTGCCACCAGCAACAGGGGGTCCTCTGGAAACACCATATATTTT.

The chain couples TRBV7-9 to TRBJ2-7; no clear D. Trimming shortened V by 4 bases and J by 4 bases, and 5 bases separated the two germline ends. CDR1 and CDR2 (germline): SEHNR, FQNEAQ (reference sequence). This CDR3 contains 11 residues. The CDR3 spells CASSWGYEQYF. Written as DNA, the CDR3 is TGTGCCAGCAGCTGGGGATACGAGCAGTACTTC.

This clonotype appeared many times. This rearrangement joins TRBV6-5 to TRBJ1-2; TRBD1 matches 7 bases. The CDR3 has 14 residues. In germline, CDR1 is MNHEY, CDR2 SVGAGI. V was clipped by 2 bases and J by 7 bases; unmatched bases: 7. CDR3 sequence (DNA): TGTGCCAGCAGTTACCAAGGGGGCTCAGGTGGCTACACCTTC. Residues: CASSYQGGSGGYTF.